The 21 T cell receptor beta chains in this list originate from one sample, sequenced in a study of blood T cell repertoires in COVID-19. Produced via immunoSEQ multiplex PCR; TCRdb's table is partial and in-frame only. The table shows 55,000 to 85,000 clones, with 81% occurring only once. Input material: peripheral blood. The receptors come from a woman in her sixties or seventies with acute or convalescent COVID-19.

This chain uses TRBV28 with TRBJ2-7; D call uncertain. CDR1 is MDHEN, CDR2 SYDVKM, per germline. The ends were cut back, 5 bases at V and 4 bases at J, with 12 bases in the middle. The CDR3 totals 13 residues. CDR3 coding DNA: TGTGCCAGCAGTCCACATGACAAGTACGAGCAGTACTTC. Its translation is CASSPHDKYEQYF. Supplemented by reference TRBV28 and TRBJ2-7, the full variable domain reads DVKVTQSSRYLVKRTGEKVFLECVQDMDHENMFWYRQDPGLGLRLIYFSYDVKMKEKGDIPEGYSVSREKKERFSLILESASTNQTSMYLCASSPHDKYEQYFGPGTRLTVT.

The V and J genes are TRBV5-4 and TRBJ1-1; D gene ambiguous. The length of the CDR3 is 15 residues. The V gene's germline CDR1 is SGHNT and CDR2 YYREEE (reference sequence). Deletions cut 0 bases from V and 0 bases from J, with 9 bases between. Here the CDR3 reads CASSLGPPLNTEAFF. The CDR3 DNA sequence: TGTGCCAGCAGCTTGGGGCCGCCATTGAACACTGAAGCTTTCTTT.

This clone was seen a handful of times. The CDR3 here is CASSPLGQANTGELFF. The CDR3 nucleotides read TGTGCCAGCAGCCCGCTCGGCCAGGCGAACACCGGGGAGCTGTTTTTT. The chain recombines TRBV7-9 with TRBJ2-2; D unclear. CDR1 and CDR2 (germline): SEHNR, FQNEAQ (reference sequence). Trimming removed 5 bases at V and 0 bases at J, with 13 bases between. The CDR3 totals 16 residues. The variable domain in full, completed from reference TRBV7-9 and TRBJ2-2, reads DTGVSQNPRHKITKRGQNVTFRCDPISEHNRLYWYRQTLGQGPEFLTYFQNEAQLEKSRLLSDRFSAERPKGSFSTLEIQRTEQGDSAMYLCASSPLGQANTGELFFGEGSRLTVL.

CDR3 nucleotides: TGCAGCGTCGCGGGACAGGCTGGAAACACCATATATTTT. It yields the protein CSVAGQAGNTIYF. V is TRBV29-1 and J is TRBJ1-3; 8 bases agree with TRBD1. Trimming removed 6 bases from V and 2 bases from J; junction bases left unmatched: 3. CDR1 and CDR2 (germline): SQVTM, ANQGSEA. CDR3 size: 13 residues.

This chain joins TRBV11-2 and TRBJ2-7; D not certain. This CDR3 is 11 amino acids long. CDR1 and CDR2 (germline): SGHAT, FQNNGV. V was shortened by 4 bases and J by 7 bases, with 8 bases between the two germline ends. The CDR3: CASSSYLEQYF. CDR3 bases: TGTGCCAGCAGCTCCTATTTGGAGCAGTACTTC. The full variable domain, in which reference TRBV11-2 and TRBJ2-7 provide the parts outside the CDR3, is EAGVAQSPRYKIIEKRQSVAFWCNPISGHATLYWYQQILGQGPKLLIQFQNNGVVDDSQLPKDRFSAERLKGVDSTLKIQPAKLEDSAVYLCASSSYLEQYFGPGTRLTVT.

The chain couples TRBV5-1 to TRBJ1-1; no clear D gene. With 2 bases removed from V and 1 base from J, the gap between germline ends came to 9 bases. Germline V gene sequence: CDR1 SGHRS, CDR2 YFSETQ. CDR3 length: 14 residues. The CDR3 is CASSFGERNTEAFF. The DNA for the CDR3 is TGCGCCAGCAGCTTTGGGGAGCGGAACACTGAAGCTTTCTTT.

This clone was seen just once. The V gene is TRBV10-3, the J gene TRBJ2-1; 8 nucleotides agree with TRBD2. This CDR3 has 15 amino acids. The germline V gene has CDR1 ENHRY and CDR2 SYGVKD. V was clipped by 4 bases and J by 6 bases; unmatched bases: 8. The CDR3 sequence: CAISAKAGDLNEQFF. CDR3 nucleotides: TGTGCCATCAGTGCAAAAGCGGGGGACCTCAATGAGCAGTTCTTC.

This clone has only a few counts. This chain uses TRBV6-4 with TRBJ2-1; 7 nucleotides align to TRBD1. There are 16 residues in the CDR3. The V gene's germline CDR1 is MRHNA and CDR2 SNTAGT. V shed 10 bases, J shed 9 bases, and the junction held 21 bases outside the gene matches. Here the CDR3 reads CATTQFGLSAGGEQFF. CDR3 DNA: TGTGCCACCACCCAATTTGGACTTAGTGCAGGGGGTGAGCAGTTCTTC.

The rearrangement joins TRBV18 to TRBJ2-2; D is ambiguous. Germline loops: CDR1 KGHSH, CDR2 LQKENI. This CDR3 is 15 amino acids long. Trimming cost V 2 bases and J 0 bases, with 7 bases left between them. CDR3 coding DNA: TGTGCCAGCTCACCAGCGAACGCGAACACCGGGGAGCTGTTTTTT. Its translation: CASSPANANTGELFF. The full variable domain, its missing parts supplied by reference TRBV18 and TRBJ2-2, is NAGVMQNPRHLVRRRGQEARLRCSPMKGHSHVYWYRQLPEEGLKFMVYLQKENIIDESGMPKERFSAEFPKEGPSILRIQQVVRGDSAAYFCASSPANANTGELFFGEGSRLTVL.

In its sample, this clone was seen a few times. V is TRBV28 and J is TRBJ1-5, with D perhaps matching TRBD1 (5 bases). Trimming left V 4 bases short and J 10 bases short, with 17 bases between. The CDR3 is 14 amino acids. The germline V gene has CDR1 MDHEN and CDR2 SYDVKM. CDR3 region: CASSSLDRASPQHF. The CDR3 bases are TGTGCCAGCAGTTCTCTCGACAGAGCCAGCCCCCAGCATTTT.

This clone has a handful of counts. The rearrangement uses TRBV11-3 and TRBJ2-3, with 9 bases aligning to TRBD2. The CDR3 has 15 residues. V lost 4 bases and J lost 3; bases outside the gene matches: 5. Germline assignment: CDR1 SGHNT and CDR2 YENEEA. DNA for the CDR3: TGTGCCAGCAGCTGGAGCGGGGGGCGGACAGATACGCAGTATTTT. Translated: CASSWSGGRTDTQYF.

This chain joins TRBV3-1 (or the pseudogene TRBV3-2) and TRBJ2-3; D might be TRBD2 (6 bases). Trimming took off 0 bases at V and 2 bases at J, with 12 bases between the two ends. The CDR3 sequence is 16 residues long. Germline V CDR1 and CDR2: LGHDT, YNNKEL (reference sequence). The CDR3 loop reads CASSQEEVADTDTQYF. DNA of the CDR3: TGTGCCAGCAGCCAAGAGGAGGTAGCGGACACAGATACGCAGTATTTT.

This sequence joins TRBV29-1 and TRBJ1-3; D gene ambiguous. The germline CDR1 and CDR2 sequences are SQVTM and ANQGSEA. This CDR3 region has 14 residues. V lost 4 bases, J lost 5 bases, and 15 bases lay in between. The CDR3 region is CSVVGRGSRNTIYF. DNA of the CDR3: TGCAGCGTTGTTGGCCGGGGTTCAAGAAACACCATATATTTT.

V usage is TRBV2 and J usage is TRBJ2-1, with 11 bases matching TRBD2. CDR3 length equals 13 residues. CDR1 is SNHLY, CDR2 FYNNEI, per germline. The junction had 7 bases not matched to a gene; V was cut back by 6 bases and J by 12 bases. The CDR3: CASSAILAGGQFF. The CDR3 region has the DNA TGTGCCAGCAGCGCAATCCTAGCGGGAGGGCAGTTCTTC.

V and J are TRBV3-1 (or the pseudogene TRBV3-2) and TRBJ2-3; 7 nucleotides agree with TRBD1. Germline assignment: CDR1 LGHDT and CDR2 YNNKEL (reference sequence). The CDR3 spans 14 residues. Germline trimming cut 4 bases from V and 2 bases from J; bases unmatched to any gene: 3. As DNA, the CDR3 is TGTGCCAGCAGCCCCGACAGGGCCACAGATACGCAGTATTTT. This translates into CASSPDRATDTQYF.

This clone was seen more than once but under ten times. This chain joins TRBV9 and TRBJ2-5; D call uncertain. The CDR3 consists of 12 residues. With 3 bases removed from V and 2 bases from J, the gap between germline ends came to 5 bases. Germline V gene data show CDR1 as SGDLS and CDR2 as YYNGEE. CDR3 sequence (DNA): TGTGCCAGCAGCGCCCGTCAAGAGACCCAGTACTTC. Protein product: CASSARQETQYF.

The V and J genes are TRBV23-1 and TRBJ2-2, with TRBD2 as a possible D gene (6 bases). TRBV23-1 counts as an open reading frame of uncertain function. With 9 bases removed from V and 1 base from J, the gap between germline ends came to 6 bases. CDR3 length: 12 residues. CDR3 sequence reads: CARGLNTGELFF. Here the CDR3 DNA reads TGCGCCAGGGGACTGAACACCGGGGAGCTGTTTTTT.

V usage is TRBV7-2 and J usage is TRBJ2-3; possibly TRBD1 for D (7 bases). The CDR3 contains 15 residues. The V end lost 4 bases, the J end lost 0 bases, and 11 bases lay between the germline ends. CDR1 is SGHTA and CDR2 is FQGNSA in the germline V gene. The CDR3 spells CASSSTGRSTDTQYF. The CDR3 region has the DNA TGTGCCAGCAGCTCGACAGGGAGGAGCACAGATACGCAGTATTTT.

This clone was observed a single time. Written as DNA, the CDR3 is TGTGCCTGGAGTGTACTCCAAGAGACCCAGTACTTC. It is translated as CAWSVLQETQYF. The rearrangement uses TRBV30 and TRBJ2-5; the D is unclear. The V gene's germline CDR1 is GTSNPN and CDR2 SVGIG (reference sequence). With 0 bases removed from V and 1 base from J, the gap between germline ends came to 3 bases. This CDR3 has 12 amino acids. The variable domain in full, completed from reference TRBV30 and TRBJ2-5, reads SQTIHQWPATLVQPVGSPLSLECTVEGTSNPNLYWYRQAAGRGLQLLFYSVGIGQISSEVPQNLSASRPQDRQFILSSKKLLLSDSGFYLCAWSVLQETQYFGPGTRLLVL.

This clone has just a few counts. The identical CDR3 is also encoded by other nucleotide sequences in the sample. The gene calls are TRBV5-1 and TRBJ2-1; 8 bases are shared with TRBD2. The CDR3 has 15 residues. Per the germline V gene, CDR1 is SGHRS and CDR2 is YFSETQ. With 0 bases clipped from V and 2 bases from J, the junction kept 1 base outside the gene matches. The CDR3 bases are TGCGCCAGCAGCTTGGGAGCGGGAGCCTACAATGAGCAGTTCTTC. It specifies CASSLGAGAYNEQFF.

The chain couples TRBV5-1 to TRBJ2-7; the match to TRBD2 covers 13 bases. The length of the CDR3 is 16 residues. V gave up 5 bases and J gave up 2 bases; unmatched junction bases: 7. Germline CDR1 is SGHRS and CDR2 is YFSETQ. The CDR3 DNA is TGCGCCAGCAGGCCGGGACTAGCGGGACGTACCTACGAGCAGTACTTC. Its translation: CASRPGLAGRTYEQYF.